This TCR beta chain is drawn from a study of response to subunit inactivated influenza vaccine. TCRdb fed the RT-PCR reads into MiXCR, producing one record per CDR3 protein. The top ten hold 10% of the sample, which has around 580,000 distinct CDR3 sequences, roughly 12% seen once. CDR1 and CDR2 (germline): KGHSH, LQKENI. This CDR3 is 13 amino acids long. The V and J ends lost 6 bases and 5 bases respectively, with 10 bases between them. The chain uses TRBV18 and TRBJ2-2, with D uncertain. The source of this sequence is a man over 45 who received an inactivated influenza vaccine. The sample in question was PBMCs from blood, obtained on the day of vaccination. The CDR3, as DNA: TGTGCCAGCTCCCGCATTAGGACCGGGGAGCTGTTTTTT. Translation gives CASSRIRTGELFF.